Sequencing of this T cell receptor (beta chain) was carried out in a study of shared clonotypes between healthy human individuals. Findings of the study overall: It was only blood that was sampled, and tissue repertoires likely differ. Represented genetic and exposure-history diversity was restricted by having few donors.

Profiled with immunoSEQ multiplex PCR; TCRdb holds only in-frame clones, not every one. The sample lists about 1.5 million clones; roughly 96% were seen once. Caucasian adults living in Nashville, Tennessee, provided all samples. The CDR3 is 14 residues long. Trimming removed 4 bases from V and 0 bases from J, with 9 bases in between. Germline assignment: CDR1 SGHRS and CDR2 YFSETQ. As concerns this clone: Antigen unknown.

This clonotype was sampled from a man under 40 in good health. The sample taken for sequencing was naive CD4+ T cells sorted from blood. Documented subset: CD45RA+ positively selected. This chain links TRBV5-1 with TRBJ2-3; no firm D call. CDR3 amino acids: CASSTKSSTDTQYF. The CDR3 DNA follows: TGCGCCAGCAGCACCAAATCTAGCACAGATACGCAGTATTTT.